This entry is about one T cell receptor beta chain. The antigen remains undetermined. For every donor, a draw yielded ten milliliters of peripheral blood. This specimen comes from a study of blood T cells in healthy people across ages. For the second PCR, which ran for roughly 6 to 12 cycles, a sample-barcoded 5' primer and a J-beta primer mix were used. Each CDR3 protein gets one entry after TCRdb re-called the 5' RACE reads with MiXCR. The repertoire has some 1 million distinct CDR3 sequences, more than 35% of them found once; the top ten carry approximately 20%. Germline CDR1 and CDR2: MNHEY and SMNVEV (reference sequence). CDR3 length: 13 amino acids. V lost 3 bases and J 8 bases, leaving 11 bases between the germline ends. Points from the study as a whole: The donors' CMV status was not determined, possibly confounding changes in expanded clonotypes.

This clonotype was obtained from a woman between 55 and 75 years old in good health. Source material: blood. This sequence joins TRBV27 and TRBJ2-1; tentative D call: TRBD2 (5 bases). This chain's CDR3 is CASSLGTRDEQFF. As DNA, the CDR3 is TGTGCCAGCAGTTTGGGAACTAGGGATGAGCAGTTCTTC.